This T cell receptor beta chain was observed in a study of read filtering for tumor transcriptome and immune sequencing. For the study at large: Transcriptome libraries were built from DNase-treated RNA.

In the case of this clonotype: Its antigen is currently unknown.

Study-wide points: Sorted CD138-negative bone marrow cells were not purified T cells.

From 400 to 450 ng of RNA, a library with molecular barcoded alpha/delta and beta/gamma adaptors was made. TCRdb reanalysed the reads using MiXCR and keeps one entry per CDR3 protein. The sample has about 15,000 distinct CDR3 sequences, around 21% seen once. Germline values: CDR1 MNHEY, CDR2 SMNVEV (reference sequence). This CDR3 has 14 residues. V dropped 5 bases and J dropped 5; count of bases not matched to a gene: 4. Sequenced material: a population of CD138-negative cells sorted from bone marrow. V usage is TRBV27 and J usage is TRBJ2-7, with 12 nucleotides matching TRBD1. This sequence was found in a donor at least 40 years old with multiple myeloma. This chain's CDR3 is CASSRGQGAHEQYF. CDR3 bases: TGTGCCAGCAGTCGGGGACAGGGGGCCCACGAGCAGTACTTC.